This TCR beta chain derives from a study of technical replicates of blood from a handful of donors. The V gene's germline CDR1 is GTSNPN and CDR2 SVGIG (reference sequence). The J segment lost 0 bases and the V segment lost 1 base, leaving 2 bases of the junction unmatched. The CDR3 runs to 15 residues. Sequencing was performed with immunoSEQ multiplex PCR; in TCRdb, only in-frame clones are kept and a portion is missing. The table has over 55,000 clones, around 87% seen once. The gene calls are TRBV30 and TRBJ1-4, with 7 nucleotides matching TRBD1. The receptor was derived from a human donor in good health. Some clones in this sample may be carry-over from other donors' samples. Sequencing was carried out using PBMCs. The CDR3 DNA follows: TGTGCCTGGAGTGGGGGACAGACAACTAATGAAAAACTGTTTTTT. Translated: CAWSGGQTTNEKLFF.